This TCR beta chain was captured by sequencing in a study of regulatory T cells in long-lasting Graves disease. Germline CDR1 and CDR2: SGHDN and FVKESK. The CDR3 has 17 amino acids. The J segment lost 10 bases and the V segment lost 3 bases, leaving 17 bases of the junction unmatched. Assembly of TCR beta libraries relied on iRepertoire HTBI primers together with Arm-PCR of CDR3 regions. TCRdb recomputed calls from the multiplex PCR reads with MiXCR, one row per CDR3 protein. The sample lists hundreds of thousands of distinct CDR3 sequences, about 15% occurring once. Specified time point: newly diagnosed GD, antithyroid drugs for less than 3 months. PBMCs were the source of the RNA used for TCR sequencing. These data were likewise used in another study, on T cells in Graves' hyperthyroidism and ophthalmopathy.

The sequence derives from a woman aged 25 to 39 with Graves disease. V usage is TRBV14 and J usage is TRBJ2-1; 8 bases are a match to TRBD1. The source was peripheral blood mononuclear cells (PBMCs), collected at new diagnosis, from a patient treated with antithyroid drugs. CDR3 in amino acids: CASSQDRDRPYGGEQFF. DNA for the CDR3: TGTGCCAGCAGCCAGGATCGGGACAGGCCCTACGGAGGCGAGCAGTTCTTC.